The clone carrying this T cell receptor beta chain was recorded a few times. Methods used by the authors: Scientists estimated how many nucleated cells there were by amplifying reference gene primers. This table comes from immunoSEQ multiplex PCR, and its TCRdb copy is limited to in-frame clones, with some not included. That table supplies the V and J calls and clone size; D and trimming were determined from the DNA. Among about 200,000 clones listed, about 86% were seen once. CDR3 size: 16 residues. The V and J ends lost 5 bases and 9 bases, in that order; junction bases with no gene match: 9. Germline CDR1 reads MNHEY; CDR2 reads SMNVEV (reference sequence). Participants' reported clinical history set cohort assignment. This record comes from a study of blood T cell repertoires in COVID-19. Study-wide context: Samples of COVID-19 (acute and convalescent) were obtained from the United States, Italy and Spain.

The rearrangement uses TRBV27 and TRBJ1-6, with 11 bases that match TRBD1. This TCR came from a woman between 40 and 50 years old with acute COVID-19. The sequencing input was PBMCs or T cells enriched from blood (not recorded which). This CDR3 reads CASSTRTGGYGSPLHF. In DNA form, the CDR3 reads TGTGCCAGCAGTACACGGACAGGGGGCTATGGTTCACCCCTCCACTTT.